This T cell receptor (beta chain) was identified during a study of vaccination and CD4 T cells after COVID-19 (dated by TCRdb to between 2021 and 2022). Study-wide context: Every convalescent patient had a positive nasal swab PCR test for SARS-CoV-2, with mild disease in 8 to 10 patients and severe disease in one. The convalescent cohort included six males and four females, with two Hispanic individuals, seven Caucasians, two Asians and one multiracial person. Participants received two doses of either the Pfizer-BioNTech BNT162b2 vaccine (n=8) or the Moderna mRNA-1273 vaccine (n=2). Post-COVID blood samples were collected from convalescent patients a median of roughly 100 days after diagnosis, with a range of about 35 to 180 days. Post-vaccine blood samples were taken a median of around 77 days after the second vaccine dose, with a range of about 13 to 250 days. Culture stimuli were overlapping spike peptide pools from SARS-CoV-2 and from the common cold coronaviruses HCoV-NL63, HCoV-OC43 and HCoV-229E. In control cultures, a CEFX viral epitope pool was used as positive control, an HIV-1 Nef peptide pool was used as negative control, or no peptide was added. In around nine COVID-19 convalescent patients and a few infection-naive healthy vaccine recipients, the spike-specific CD4+ TCR repertoire before mRNA vaccination was compared with the repertoire after mRNA vaccination. Points the paper makes about the study in general: In convalescent patients, a median around 83% of post-vaccine SARS-CoV-2-reactive clones were detected only after vaccination, and vaccine-specific priming was suggested by this finding. The median count of SARS-CoV-2-reactive clonotypes went up from around 21 after infection to some 38 after vaccination, although the change was not significant. In convalescent patients, nearly all vaccine-specific clones (304 of 307) were found to be mono-reactive for SARS-CoV-2 spike rather than cross-reactive with common cold coronaviruses. Only a relatively small number of convalescent patients were included in the study, and early timepoints following natural infection were not analyzed.

The treatment or condition label of this sample denotes: approximately nine-day PBMC culture with coronavirus spike peptide pools or control peptides (ViraFEST assay). The study used the ViraFEST assay, which expanded antigen-specific T cells with peptide pools and then identified expanded clonotypes by TCR sequencing. The convalescent patients' positive SARS-CoV-2 PCR tests were from March to December 2020, which was before the Alpha, Beta and Delta variants emerged in the United States. Each well held 2.2 million or so PBMCs cultured with about 9.8 ug/ml peptide pools in IMDM containing around 5.5% human AB serum and 7.5 to 10 IU/ml IL-2. On days 3 and 7, half of the culture medium was replaced with fresh IL-2-containing medium. After approximately eleven days of culture, CD4+ T cells were isolated by negative selection with the EasySep CD4+ T cell isolation kit. PBMCs were separated from whole blood using Ficoll-Paque Plus gradient centrifugation and then either used fresh or cryopreserved at -140C. Each culture condition was generally run in triplicate wells.

In its sample, this clonotype was seen a few times. Its antigen is unknown. Within one base of it there is no much larger clone, and no base qualities were kept. Libraries came from PCR. TCR sequencing of DNA from cultured CD4+ T cells used the Oncomine TCR Beta short-read assay at the Johns Hopkins FTIC core. Genomic DNA was extracted from the cultured CD4+ T cells with the QIAamp micro DNA kit. Oncomine TCR Beta libraries from cultured CD4+ T cells were pooled with unique dual indexes and sequenced on an Illumina iSeq 100. Turning to the authors' computational methods: Non-productive sequences were removed, and CDR3s not starting with C, not ending with F or W, or shorter than 7 amino acids were discarded. The MANAFEST web application identified antigen-specific clonotypes by comparing peptide-stimulated wells against reference wells and other culture wells. For a clone to be called positive, the clone needed an FDR below 0.05, an odds ratio above 5, and a productive frequency above 0.1% in at least two of three replicate wells. Cross-reactive clonotypes were defined as significantly expanded in both SARS-CoV-2 spike wells and at least one common cold coronavirus spike condition. CDR3 homology was assessed with Levenshtein distances (stringdist) and unrooted phylogenetic trees (ape) in R version 3.6.1. Clones were called with MiXCR by TCRdb after fastp trimmed the public reads at Q25, and only in-frame beta chains were retained. Rows merge per CDR3 protein into single entries with the most common DNA and genes. The V and J calls were not made by the authors but by TCRdb's processing. This sample has tens of thousands of distinct CDR3 sequences in its table, and over 40% of those were observed once. Clones ranked in the top ten supply roughly 4.9% of the sample.

Sequencing was performed on CD4+ T cells from blood, cultured in vitro. The receptor comes from a human donor who had recovered from COVID-19.

For the CDR3, the sequence is CASSRAPAGSSYNSPLHF. The nucleotide sequence reads as follows: TGTGCCAGCAGCCGAGCCCCTGCAGGATCCTCCTATAATTCACCCCTCCACTTT. The V and J segments used are TRBV7-2 and TRBJ1-6, with the D gene too uncertain to name. The CDR3 measures 18 amino acids from cysteine to phenylalanine. Only the CDR3 part of the read is kept: 54 bases, read in frame from the first base. CDR1 SGHTA and CDR2 FQGNSA were looked up in the germline V gene. V and J lose 5 bases and 0 bases, and a span of 17 bases separates them.